This T cell receptor beta chain was identified in a study of lymphopenia after photon versus proton radiotherapy. Study-wide points: In patients who died, overall survival fell as post-nadir TCR diversity dropped more.

CDR1 and CDR2 (germline): GTSNPN, SVGIG (reference sequence). Trimming at V came to 2 bases and at J to 5 bases, leaving 6 bases not matched to a gene. CDR3 length: 15 amino acids. There are a few counts of this clone. Its antigen is not identified. Sequencing used immunoSEQ multiplex PCR; TCRdb keeps in-frame clones, though not all of them. Among more than 11,000 clones listed, 82% were seen once. The sequence was obtained from a man aged 45 to 65 with gastric cancer. V is TRBV30 and J is TRBJ1-5; 10 bases are shared with TRBD1. The sample in question was peripheral blood, obtained from a patient treated with photon-based radiotherapy. The CDR3 loop is CAWSQGQGRYQPQHF. DNA for the CDR3: TGTGCCTGGAGTCAGGGACAGGGGAGGTATCAGCCCCAGCATTTT.